This T cell receptor (beta chain) stems from a study of blood T cell repertoires in COVID-19. Only in-frame clones appear in the TCRdb table, and some are missing; sequencing was by immunoSEQ multiplex PCR. The repertoire holds under 300,000 clones, 75% to 90% seen once, with 3.1% in the top ten. Input material: PBMCs or T cells enriched from blood (not recorded which). This receptor was taken from a woman in her forties who had been exposed to COVID-19.

The CDR3 nucleotides are TGTGCCAGCAGCGTACAGGGATCAGATACGCAGTATTTT. Its translation is CASSVQGSDTQYF. This chain uses TRBV5-6 with TRBJ2-3, with D tentatively TRBD1 (6 bases). Germline loops: CDR1 SGHDT, CDR2 YYEEEE. The CDR3 length is 13 residues. The V end was cut by 4 bases, the J end by 4 bases, with 10 bases between.